Here is one TCR beta chain with its context. The antigen is undetermined. The sample originates from a study of cytomegalovirus exposure and HLA in healthy donors. 13 Jbeta primers and 60 Vbeta primers were used for the PCR. TCRdb keeps only in-frame clones here, not all; method: immunoSEQ multiplex PCR. The table has 60,000 to 85,000 clones, more than 65% seen once. Study-level points and caveats: A missense variant in DCLRE1C was later tied to TCR beta V- and J-gene trimming. Later, TCR association rates were found to vary by HLA locus, highest for DRB1 and lowest for HLA-C.

Germline V CDR1 and CDR2: SGDLS, YYNGEE. J was trimmed by 4 bases and V by 3 bases; bases with no gene match: 8. This CDR3 comprises 15 residues. Despite likely unrecorded immune exposures, the donors were nominally healthy at the time of sampling. Sequenced sample: PBMCs. The chain carries TRBV9 and TRBJ2-3; 7 nucleotides agree with TRBD2. The TCR comes from a man in his 70s in good health and CMV-seropositive. The CDR3 reads CASSATFGRADTQYF. In nucleotides, the CDR3 is TGTGCCAGCAGCGCCACCTTTGGGAGGGCAGATACGCAGTATTTT.